The 30 T cell receptor beta chains listed next were all sequenced from one sample in a study of blood T cell repertoires in COVID-19. Profiled with immunoSEQ multiplex PCR; TCRdb holds only in-frame clones, not every one. The sample includes roughly 50,000 clones, around 86% of them seen just once. Sequences were obtained from peripheral blood. These receptor sequences come from a human donor in a cohort sampled during active COVID-19.

This chain connects TRBV5-4 to TRBJ2-3, with a tentative D call TRBD2 (5 bases). Germline V gene data show CDR1 as SGHNT and CDR2 as YYREEE (reference sequence). Trimming left V 9 bases short and J 1 base short, with 18 bases between. The CDR3 is 15 residues long. Written as DNA, the CDR3 is TGTGCCACGTCCCAAAGTCAAGCGGGCACAGATACGCAGTATTTT. This gives the protein CATSQSQAGTDTQYF.

The CDR3 DNA is TGTGCCAGCAGCGTACAGGGATATAGCACAGATACGCAGTATTTT. Protein sequence: CASSVQGYSTDTQYF. This chain uses TRBV9 with TRBJ2-3; perhaps TRBD1 as D (5 bases). The germline CDR1 and CDR2 sequences are SGDLS and YYNGEE. V lost 1 base to trimming and J lost 0 bases, with 9 bases between them. This CDR3 spans 15 amino acids.

This clone was counted between two and nine times. This chain links TRBV9 with TRBJ2-7; 12 nucleotides line up with TRBD2. The CDR3 runs to 14 residues. The V and J ends lost 3 bases and 2 bases, in that order; junction bases with no gene match: 0. Germline lookup yields CDR1 SGDLS and CDR2 YYNGEE. CDR3 sequence (DNA): TGTGCCAGCAGCGGGACTAGCGGGGCCTACGAGCAGTACTTC. Protein: CASSGTSGAYEQYF.

This clone was counted only a few times. The genes are TRBV15 and TRBJ1-2, with 10 positions matching TRBD1. V shed 5 bases and J 6 bases; nucleotides not matched to a gene: 12. Germline V gene lookup returns CDR1 LNHNV and CDR2 YYDKDF (reference sequence). The CDR3 has 16 amino acids. CDR3 residues: CATSHRRDRGRNGYTF. The DNA for the CDR3 is TGTGCCACCAGCCATAGAAGGGACAGGGGACGAAATGGCTACACCTTC.

The chain links TRBV28 to TRBJ2-7, with D possibly matching TRBD2 (5 bases). Germline V gene lookup returns CDR1 MDHEN and CDR2 SYDVKM. V gave up 4 bases and J gave up 4 bases, with 17 bases separating them. CDR3 length equals 15 residues. The CDR3 sequence: CASSSGGRADYEQYF. Here the CDR3 DNA reads TGTGCCAGCAGTTCTGGTGGGCGAGCGGATTACGAGCAGTACTTC.

This chain uses TRBV6-5 with TRBJ2-1; D unclear. The CDR3 is made up of 15 amino acids. Per germline, CDR1 MNHEY and CDR2 SVGAGI. V lost 0 bases to trimming and J lost 5 bases, with 11 bases between them. The CDR3 DNA sequence: TGTGCCAGCAGTTACTCGATTGACGGAGACAATGAGCAGTTCTTC. This codes for CASSYSIDGDNEQFF.

The V and J genes are TRBV3-1 (or the pseudogene TRBV3-2) and TRBJ1-1, with D possibly matching TRBD1 (6 bases). The CDR3 is 15 amino acids. V dropped 8 bases and J dropped 4 bases, with 20 bases sitting between them. From germline, CDR1 is LGHDT and CDR2 YNNKEL (reference sequence). DNA for the CDR3: TGTGCCAGCGCTCCCCGAGGGGGGGCGTTCACTGAAGCTTTCTTT. Translating gives CASAPRGGAFTEAFF.

A single count supports this clone. This rearrangement joins TRBV24-1 to TRBJ2-3, with 16 nucleotides matching TRBD2. CDR3 length: 16 residues. Germline V gene lookup returns CDR1 KGHDR and CDR2 SFDVKD. The V segment lost 6 bases and the J segment 4 bases; nucleotides outside the gene matches: 3. The CDR3 is CATSLGTSGRADTQYF. CDR3 bases: TGTGCCACCAGTCTCGGGACTAGCGGGAGGGCAGATACGCAGTATTTT.

The rearrangement uses TRBV5-1 and TRBJ2-5; D is possibly TRBD2 (6 bases). With 5 bases removed from V and 2 bases from J, the gap between germline ends came to 13 bases. Per germline, CDR1 SGHRS and CDR2 YFSETQ. The CDR3 contains 14 residues. The CDR3 DNA reads as TGCGCCAGCAGTTATGGCGGGGCTCAAGAGACCCAGTACTTC. Amino acids: CASSYGGAQETQYF. Looking up the rest from reference TRBV5-1 and TRBJ2-5 gives the full variable domain: KAGVTQTPRYLIKTRGQQVTLSCSPISGHRSVSWYQQTPGQGLQFLFEYFSETQRNKGNFPGRFSGRQFSNSRSEMNVSTLELGDSALYLCASSYGGAQETQYFGPGTRLLVL.

This chain links TRBV5-1 with TRBJ2-7; TRBD2 aligns across 11 bases. CDR1 and CDR2 (germline): SGHRS, YFSETQ. The V and J ends lost 2 bases and 3 bases, in that order; junction bases with no gene match: 1. This CDR3 region has 14 residues. CDR3: CASSFSGRDYEQYF. The CDR3 region has the DNA TGCGCCAGCAGCTTTAGCGGGAGGGACTACGAGCAGTACTTC.

The rearrangement uses TRBV19 and TRBJ1-2; possible D gene TRBD1, 5 bases. Per the germline V gene, CDR1 is LNHDA and CDR2 is SQIVND (reference sequence). CDR3 length: 13 amino acids. V lost 5 bases and J lost 4, with 11 bases in between. CDR3 in amino acids: CASSPDSRYGYTF. The DNA for the CDR3 is TGTGCCAGTAGTCCCGACAGCCGCTATGGCTACACCTTC.

This chain uses TRBV9 with TRBJ2-3; TRBD2 matches 8 bases. This CDR3 has 14 residues. V gave up 2 bases and J gave up 5 bases; unmatched junction bases: 4. Germline V gives CDR1 SGDLS, CDR2 YYNGEE. CDR3 protein: CASSVGLAKDTQYF. The CDR3 DNA follows: TGTGCCAGCAGCGTCGGACTAGCCAAAGATACGCAGTATTTT.

This clone has just one count. The chain has TRBV5-1 and TRBJ1-2, with a tentative D call TRBD1 (5 bases). The ends were cut back, 0 bases at V and 5 bases at J, with 17 bases in the middle. The length of the CDR3 is 16 residues. CDR1 is SGHRS and CDR2 is YFSETQ in the germline V gene. Here the CDR3 DNA reads TGCGCCAGCAGCTTGGAACCCACGACAGCTTCTTATGGCTACACCTTC. This translates into CASSLEPTTASYGYTF.

The rearrangement links TRBV7-2 to TRBJ2-7, with 8 bases lining up with TRBD1. Germline V gives CDR1 SGHTA, CDR2 FQGNSA. The ends lost 5 bases at V and 3 bases at J; junction bases unmatched: 6. The CDR3 sequence is 14 residues long. The CDR3 nucleotides are TGTGCCAGCAGCCCCTGGACAGGGCGCTACGAGCAGTACTTC. This translates into CASSPWTGRYEQYF.

V is TRBV6-4 and J is TRBJ2-7; 7 bases map to TRBD1. With V trimmed by 6 bases and J by 6 bases, 11 bases remained unmatched. Looked up from germline, CDR1 is MRHNA and CDR2 is SNTAGT. The CDR3 contains 14 residues. The CDR3 protein is CASRPQTGLGEQYF. The CDR3 DNA reads as TGTGCCAGCAGGCCCCAGACAGGGTTGGGCGAGCAGTACTTC.

This chain joins TRBV7-9 and TRBJ1-3; 9 bases fit TRBD1. Germline V gene sequence: CDR1 SEHNR, CDR2 FQNEAQ (reference sequence). Trimming took 5 bases from V and 4 from J; bases not matched to a gene: 9. CDR3 length: 16 residues. The CDR3 bases are TGTGCCAGCAGCGCACCGGGACAGGGTGTCGGAAACACCATATATTTT. Protein: CASSAPGQGVGNTIYF.

The chain joins TRBV5-1 to TRBJ2-7; D possibly corresponds to TRBD2 (6 bases). V lost 4 bases to trimming and J lost 1 base, with 12 bases between them. CDR3 size: 14 residues. Germline V lookup: CDR1 SGHRS, CDR2 YFSETQ. The CDR3 protein is CASSVGDWSYEQYF. The CDR3 region has the DNA TGCGCCAGCAGCGTGGGGGACTGGTCCTACGAGCAGTACTTC.

The chain has TRBV24-1 and TRBJ2-7; TRBD2 matches 11 bases. The CDR3 is 15 residues long. Germline trimming cut 5 bases from V and 5 bases from J; bases unmatched to any gene: 7. CDR1 is KGHDR and CDR2 is SFDVKD in the germline V gene. The CDR3 here is CATSAGLAGTDEQYF. The CDR3 DNA sequence: TGTGCCACCAGTGCAGGACTAGCGGGTACCGACGAGCAGTACTTC.

This chain connects TRBV11-2 to TRBJ2-7; perhaps TRBD2 as D (5 bases). Germline assignment: CDR1 SGHAT and CDR2 FQNNGV. The CDR3 runs to 17 residues. V was cut by 5 bases and J by 0 bases, with 20 bases left in between. The DNA for the CDR3 is TGTGCCAGCAGCCATCTACGGCTAGCTTTTAGCTCCTACGAGCAGTACTTC. Amino acids: CASSHLRLAFSSYEQYF.

V is TRBV4-2 and J is TRBJ1-5; 8 bases are shared with TRBD1. The trim removed 0 bases at V and 5 bases at J, leaving 3 bases unmatched. This CDR3 is built from 15 residues. Germline CDR1 LGHNA, CDR2 YNFKEQ. CDR3: CASSQDRQGHQPQHF. For the CDR3, the DNA is TGTGCCAGCAGCCAAGATAGACAGGGGCATCAGCCCCAGCATTTT.

This clone appeared a few times. The rearrangement links TRBV19 to TRBJ2-7, with D tentatively TRBD2 (5 bases). This CDR3 spans 13 amino acids. Trimming stripped 4 bases from V and 5 bases from J, with 12 bases between. Germline V gene lookup returns CDR1 LNHDA and CDR2 SQIVND (reference sequence). The CDR3, as DNA: TGTGCCAGTAGTAAAAAGGTCGGGGACGAGCAGTACTTC. The encoded protein is CASSKKVGDEQYF.

The chain carries TRBV7-9 and TRBJ1-6; D is undetermined. CDR1 and CDR2 from the germline V gene are SEHNR and FQNEAQ (reference sequence). The germline V and J ends were trimmed by 1 base and 7 bases, with 5 bases remaining between them. The CDR3 sequence is 13 residues long. The CDR3 DNA reads as TGTGCCAGCAGCTTAGGGCAGAATTCACCCCTCCACTTT. Encoded protein: CASSLGQNSPLHF.

The chain recombines TRBV19 with TRBJ2-3; possible D gene TRBD1, 6 bases. The V end lost 5 bases, the J end lost 1 base, and 13 bases lay between the germline ends. CDR3 length: 15 amino acids. CDR1 is LNHDA and CDR2 is SQIVND in the germline V gene (reference sequence). The CDR3 region is CASSPRTDRTDTQYF. The CDR3 nucleotides read TGTGCCAGTAGTCCCCGGACAGACCGCACAGATACGCAGTATTTT.

The V call is TRBV7-8, the J call TRBJ2-1; no clear D. The ends were cut back, 8 bases at V and 2 bases at J, with 13 bases in the middle. CDR1 and CDR2 (germline): SGHVS, FQNEAQ. The CDR3 length is 14 residues. CDR3: CASGRGKPYNEQFF. The CDR3 DNA sequence: TGTGCCAGCGGCAGAGGAAAGCCCTACAATGAGCAGTTCTTC.

The V gene is TRBV6-2 or TRBV6-3, the J gene TRBJ1-5; D is undetermined. CDR3 length equals 13 residues. CDR1 is MNHEY, CDR2 SVGEGT, per germline. V lost 2 bases and J lost 1, with 3 bases in between. The CDR3 spells CASSYESNQPQHF. As DNA, the CDR3 is TGTGCCAGCAGTTACGAGAGCAATCAGCCCCAGCATTTT.

This clone has only a few counts. The chain has TRBV7-2 and TRBJ2-7; possibly TRBD1 for D (5 bases). The ends were cut back, 5 bases at V and 2 bases at J, with 10 bases in the middle. Germline CDR1 SGHTA, CDR2 FQGNSA. CDR3 size: 13 residues. The CDR3 DNA reads as TGTGCCAGCAGCCCGGACAACACCTACGAGCAGTACTTC. It encodes CASSPDNTYEQYF.

The chain joins TRBV15 to TRBJ2-7; maybe TRBD1 (6 bases). The V gene's germline CDR1 is LNHNV and CDR2 YYDKDF (reference sequence). The CDR3 sequence is 14 residues long. V was trimmed by 3 bases and J by 3 bases, leaving 12 bases between them. The CDR3 bases are TGTGCCACCAGCAGTGGGGGCAGGGACTACGAGCAGTACTTC. Its protein product is CATSSGGRDYEQYF. The entire variable domain, with the rest obtained from reference TRBV15 and TRBJ2-7, is as follows: DAMVIQNPRYQVTQFGKPVTLSCSQTLNHNVMYWYQQKSSQAPKLLFHYYDKDFNNEADTPDNFQSRRPNTSFCFLDIRSPGLGDTAMYLCATSSGGRDYEQYFGPGTRLTVT.

The rearrangement uses TRBV21-1 and TRBJ1-2; the table assigns TRBD1, which was not confirmed against the DNA. TRBV21-1 is noted as a pseudogene. The CDR3 is made up of 15 amino acids. CDR3 DNA sequence: TGTGCCAGCAGCGATCCCGGGACAGAAATCCATGGCTACACCTTC. Its translation: CASSDPGTEIHGYTF.

CDR3 nucleotides: TGTGCCAGCAGTTTAGCGGGGGCAGGGATACAAAACATTCAGTACTTC. Residues: CASSLAGAGIQNIQYF. This chain joins TRBV27 and TRBJ2-4; weak D call: TRBD2 (7 bases). The V and J ends lost 2 bases and 5 bases respectively, with 16 bases between them. The length of the CDR3 is 16 residues. CDR1 is MNHEY and CDR2 is SMNVEV in the germline V gene (reference sequence).

The chain joins TRBV10-2 to TRBJ1-1, with D tentatively TRBD1 (5 bases). Trimming took 8 bases from V and 7 from J, leaving 14 bases between them. This CDR3 has 12 amino acids. Germline V CDR1 and CDR2: WSHSY, SAAADI. The CDR3 spells CASGGGVGEAFF. DNA for the CDR3: TGCGCCAGCGGGGGAGGAGTCGGTGAAGCTTTCTTT.